The present entry profiles one T cell receptor beta chain with its context. Its antigen is undetermined. The record originates from a study of Ad26.COV2.S vaccination and SARS-CoV-2 variants. Study-level findings and limits: Vaccine recipients had higher spike-specific TCR breadth than placebo recipients. A substantial breadth of spike-specific CD8+ and CD4+ T cell responses after vaccination has been reported.

Treatment reported: 15 to 20 received Ad26.COV2.S at low or high dose, single or two shots; 5 received placebo; per-sample allocation not given. The samples date from day 63 after the first vaccine or placebo injection. The administered vaccine (an Ad26 vector) expressed Wuhan-strain SARS-CoV-2 spike. The protocol was immunoSEQ multiplex PCR, while the TCRdb copy is restricted to in-frame clones and leaves out a portion. Of 330,000 or so clones listed, almost 90% are singletons. The receptor's source is a person between 18 and 59 years old who received the Ad26.COV2.S COVID-19 vaccine or a placebo. The input for sequencing was peripheral blood, taken in a trial of Ad26.COV2.S vaccine versus placebo.

This CDR3 reads CASSELDRSYGYTF. The CDR3, as DNA: TGTGCCAGCAGTGAGTTGGACAGGAGCTATGGCTACACCTTC. The chain uses TRBV25-1 and TRBJ1-2; 7 nucleotides align to TRBD1. Germline assignment: CDR1 MGHDK and CDR2 SYGVNS. There are 14 residues in the CDR3. V trimming: 3 bases; J trimming: 4 bases; junction bases outside the gene matches: 5.